This T cell receptor beta chain was captured by sequencing in a study of T cell responses to AZD1222 COVID-19 vaccine. Study-wide results and caveats: Seropositive at baseline were only a handful of AZD1222 recipients. Clonal diversity was possibly underestimated, and white British individuals and females predominated among donors. The study reported that nearly half of spike-specific TCRs target unmutated variant regions. Rises in breadth and depth of Spike-specific TCRs came after two AZD1222 doses.

V dropped 10 bases and J dropped 6; count of bases not matched to a gene: 13. The germline V gene encodes CDR1 LGHDT and CDR2 YNNKEL (reference sequence). The CDR3 runs 16 residues. As concerns this clone: Its target is unknown.

Clones were read by immunoSEQ multiplex PCR, and TCRdb kept only the in-frame ones, dropping some. Among 100,000 to 150,000 clones, about 92% were seen once, and the ten largest hold 4.4%. The specimen comprised peripheral blood, sampled on day 0 of MenACWY control vaccination. The sequence was obtained from an adult in good health. The chain employs TRBV3-1 (or the pseudogene TRBV3-2) and TRBJ2-5; 14 nucleotides agree with TRBD2. The CDR3 bases are TGTGCCACCAAGACCGGGACTAGCGGGAGTTGGAAGACCCAGTACTTC. This sequence encodes CATKTGTSGSWKTQYF.